This T cell receptor (beta chain) was obtained from a study of identical twins. Study findings and constraints: Less excess twin sharing appeared in beta out-of-frame sequences.

TCRdb processed the 5' RACE reads anew with MiXCR; each CDR3 protein has one entry. The sample lists roughly 770,000 distinct CDR3 sequences; about 20% were seen once. On this clonotype itself: Its antigen is as yet unknown.

The CDR3 loop spans 16 amino acids. Germline CDR1 reads LGHNA; CDR2 reads YSLEER. Trimming took 0 bases from V and 6 from J; bases not matched to a gene: 5. These data were also filed under a second study, of T cells expressing NK-cell markers. That source notes: Certain NKG2C+ T cell clones were expanded, and their HCMV specificity remained unclear.

The TCR sequence derives from a young woman in good health. Sequenced input: PBMCs. The chain carries TRBV4-3 and TRBJ2-2; 9 nucleotides agree with TRBD1. The CDR3: CASSQDLRQGAGELFF. CDR3 nucleotide sequence: TGCGCCAGCAGCCAAGATCTACGACAGGGGGCCGGGGAGCTGTTTTTT.